This T cell receptor (beta chain) is drawn from a study of a mutant IDH1 vaccine in newly diagnosed glioma. Study-wide points: Seemingly, top peripheral T cell clonotype changes bore no relation to pseudoprogression.

This clone was found a few times. Its specificity is unknown. The CDR3 has 14 residues. With 4 bases clipped from V and 6 bases from J, the junction kept 6 bases outside the gene matches. The germline V gene encodes CDR1 MRHNA and CDR2 SNTAGT. The table came from immunoSEQ multiplex PCR; TCRdb's copy has only in-frame clones and leaves some out. The sample yields 77,000 or so clones, approximately 78% seen once. Time point meaning: week 47, end of study. In the vaccine, a single dose held 300 ug of the mutant IDH1 20-mer peptide, along with topical imiquimod. The chain employs TRBV6-4 and TRBJ1-3; TRBD1 matches at 7 bases. Sequenced here: PBMCs, sampled from a glioma patient whose treatment included an IDH1 peptide vaccine. This receptor was obtained from a man aged 35-49 years with glioma. The CDR3 bases are TGTGCCAGCAGTGCCGGGACAGCGGTAAACACCATATATTTT. As protein: CASSAGTAVNTIYF.